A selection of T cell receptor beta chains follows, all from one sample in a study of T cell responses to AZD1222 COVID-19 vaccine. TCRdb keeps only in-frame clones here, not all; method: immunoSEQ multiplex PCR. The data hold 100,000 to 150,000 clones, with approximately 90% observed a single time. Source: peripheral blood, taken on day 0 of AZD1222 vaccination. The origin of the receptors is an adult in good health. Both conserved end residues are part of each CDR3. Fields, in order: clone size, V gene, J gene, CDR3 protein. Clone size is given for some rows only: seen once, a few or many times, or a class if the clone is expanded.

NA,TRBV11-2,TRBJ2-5,CASSSVRGEWETQYF
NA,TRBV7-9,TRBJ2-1,CASSRILAGLNEQFF
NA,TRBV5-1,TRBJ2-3,CASSWTSGYSDTQYF
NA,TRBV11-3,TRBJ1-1,CASSLGEENTEAFF
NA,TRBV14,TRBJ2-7,CASSQQFKQYF
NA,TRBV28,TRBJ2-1,CASSSAGREQFF
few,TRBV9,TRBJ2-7,CASSVGVGSYEQYF
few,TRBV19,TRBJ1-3,CASNRDDGNTIYF
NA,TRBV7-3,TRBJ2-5,CASSSGETQYF
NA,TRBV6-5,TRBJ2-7,CASSWDGTYEQYF
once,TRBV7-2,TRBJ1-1,CASSLTGQRSEAFF
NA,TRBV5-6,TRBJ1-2,CASSIDERNYGYTF
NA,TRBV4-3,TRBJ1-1,CASSQAQGNTEAFF
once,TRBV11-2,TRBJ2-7,CASSLDGLRRGRGLYEQYF
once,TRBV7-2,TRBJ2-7,CASSSTTSGAIYEQYF
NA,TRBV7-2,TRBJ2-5,CASSPERGPLLETQYF
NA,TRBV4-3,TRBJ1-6,CASSLLNSPLHF
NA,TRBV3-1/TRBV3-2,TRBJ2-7,CASSTTPGQVGEQYF
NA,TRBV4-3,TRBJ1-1,CASSQDREYTEAFF
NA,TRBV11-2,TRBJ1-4,CASSHIEKLFF
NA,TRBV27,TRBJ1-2,CASSLLSRQPYGYTF
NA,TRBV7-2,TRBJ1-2,CASSDDRRYGYTF
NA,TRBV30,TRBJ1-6,CAWREGNSPLHF
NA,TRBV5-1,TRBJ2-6,CASTQGIFSGANVLTF
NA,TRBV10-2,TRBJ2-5,CASRREETQYF
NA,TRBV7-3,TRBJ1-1,CASSLSSGAEAFF
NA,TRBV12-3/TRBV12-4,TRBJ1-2,CASSLDTYYGYTF
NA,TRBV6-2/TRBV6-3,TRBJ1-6,CASSYGGGSSPLHF
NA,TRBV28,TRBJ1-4,CASSLGGLEKLFF
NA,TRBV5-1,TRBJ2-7,CASSLSGARSYEQYF
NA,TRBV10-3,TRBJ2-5,CAISALGGRETQYF
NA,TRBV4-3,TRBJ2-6,CASSQGSTGANVLTF
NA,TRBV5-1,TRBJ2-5,CASSYTPGDRETQYF
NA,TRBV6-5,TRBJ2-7,CASSYSRLSYEQYF
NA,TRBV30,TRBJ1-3,CAWSIGRRNTIYF
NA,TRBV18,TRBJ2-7,CASSPTDRDHEQYF
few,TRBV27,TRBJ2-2,CASSGAAGTGFTGELFF
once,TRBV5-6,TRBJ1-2,CASSTTGGRGYTF
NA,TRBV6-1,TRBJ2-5,CASSERGRAALQETQYF
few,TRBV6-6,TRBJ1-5,CASSPEGQVHSNQPQHF
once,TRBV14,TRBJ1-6,CASSQRTGVGSYNSPLHF
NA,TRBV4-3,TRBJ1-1,CASSQGLMLNTEAFF
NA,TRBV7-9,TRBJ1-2,CASSSSDRGNSGYTF
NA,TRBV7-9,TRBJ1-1,CASRKKQAMNTEAFF
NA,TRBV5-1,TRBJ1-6,CASSLSHVGNNSPLHF
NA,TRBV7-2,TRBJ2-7,CASSFFGGANEQYF